The 22 T cell receptor beta chains below were found in one sample sequenced in a study of T-cell reconstitution after alpha-beta-depleted transplantation in children. Preparing the TCRbeta library involved the use of unique molecular identifiers. TCRdb processed the PCR reads anew with MiXCR; each CDR3 protein has one entry. The sample holds roughly 24,000 distinct CDR3 sequences, 11% seen once. Material: PBMCs from the stem cell graft donor, obtained from the stem cell graft. Receptors were obtained from a human donor who donated a stem cell graft to a child with chronic granulomatous disease.

This clonotype was seen many times. The rearrangement uses TRBV2 and TRBJ2-1; 8 bases line up with TRBD2. This CDR3 region has 13 residues. Germline V CDR1 and CDR2: SNHLY, FYNNEI. J gave up 2 bases and V 6 bases, and 0 bases lay outside the gene matches. CDR3: CASSGGAYNEQFF. The CDR3 DNA reads TGTGCCAGCAGCGGGGGGGCCTACAATGAGCAGTTCTTC. Full variable domain (outside the CDR3, taken from reference TRBV2 and TRBJ2-1): EPEVTQTPSHQVTQMGQEVILRCVPISNHLYFYWYRQILGQKVEFLVSFYNNEISEKSEIFDDQFSVERPDGSNFTLKIRSTKLEDSAMYFCASSGGAYNEQFFGPGTRLTVL.

This clonotype was counted at least ten times. The chain has TRBV29-1 and TRBJ2-2; possibly TRBD1 for D (6 bases). The CDR3 loop spans 14 amino acids. The V gene lost 7 bases and the J gene lost 1 base, with 13 bases spanning the gap. Germline V CDR1 and CDR2: SQVTM, ANQGSEA. CDR3: CSALKTGNTGELFF. DNA for the CDR3: TGCAGCGCTCTAAAGACAGGGAACACCGGGGAGCTGTTTTTT.

This clonotype was found many times. This rearrangement joins TRBV20-1 to TRBJ2-3; D may match TRBD1 or TRBD2 (5 bases each). V gave up 1 base and J gave up 4 bases, with 18 bases separating them. Looked up from germline, CDR1 is DFQATT and CDR2 is SNEGSKA (reference sequence). The CDR3 totals 16 residues. The CDR3 protein is CSARGWASKGPDTQYF. CDR3 in DNA: TGCAGTGCTAGAGGATGGGCTAGTAAGGGACCAGATACGCAGTATTTT.

This clonotype was recorded at least ten times. The CDR3, as DNA: TGTGCCAGCAGTTCCGGGCAGGGGGAGGAGTACGAGCAGTACTTC. Translated: CASSSGQGEEYEQYF. This chain connects TRBV27 to TRBJ2-7, with a tentative D call TRBD1 (7 bases). The germline CDR1 and CDR2 sequences are MNHEY and SMNVEV (reference sequence). The ends were cut back, 4 bases at V and 4 bases at J, with 17 bases in the middle. The CDR3 has 15 residues.

This clonotype occurred many times. CDR3 sequence: CSVEPSGSRTDTQYF. The CDR3 nucleotides are TGCAGCGTGGAACCGAGCGGGAGCCGCACAGATACGCAGTATTTT. The chain couples TRBV29-1 to TRBJ2-3; 8 bases line up with TRBD2. Germline trimming cut 6 bases from V and 1 base from J; bases unmatched to any gene: 9. The CDR3 has 15 residues. Germline CDR1 SQVTM, CDR2 ANQGSEA.

This clonotype was seen at least ten times. The rearrangement joins TRBV7-2 to TRBJ2-3; 9 positions agree with TRBD2. The CDR3 loop spans 17 amino acids. The trim removed 5 bases at V and 1 base at J, leaving 10 bases unmatched. From germline, CDR1 is SGHTA and CDR2 FQGNSA. The CDR3 here is CASSPPGAGGGTDTQYF. The CDR3 DNA sequence: TGTGCCAGCAGCCCACCGGGGGCGGGGGGGGGCACAGATACGCAGTATTTT.

This clonotype was seen many times. V and J are TRBV7-9 and TRBJ2-1; 8 nucleotides agree with TRBD1. This CDR3 has 15 amino acids. Germline V gene data show CDR1 as SEHNR and CDR2 as FQNEAQ (reference sequence). V was pared by 4 bases and J by 7 bases, with 9 bases of the junction left unmatched. The CDR3 region is CASSSGQVGINEQFF. The DNA for the CDR3 is TGTGCCAGCAGCTCGGGACAGGTCGGGATAAATGAGCAGTTCTTC.

Concerning this clonotype: A read error may produce the germline difference seen at one junction end. The chain is built from TRBV29-1 and TRBJ2-3; D not certain. Germline CDR1 is SQVTM and CDR2 is ANQGSEA. This CDR3 is 14 amino acids long. This chain's CDR3 is CSVGGHSSTDTQYF. As DNA, the CDR3 is TGCAGCGTCGGTGGGCACTCCAGCACAGATACGCAGTATTTC.

Ten or more counts support this clonotype. The CDR3 DNA sequence: TGTGCCAGCAGTAAAAAAACGGACACTGAAGCTTTCTTT. It is translated as CASSKKTDTEAFF. V is TRBV5-5 and J is TRBJ1-1, with D hard to call. Germline CDR1 SGHKS, CDR2 YYEKEE (reference sequence). Trimming shortened V by 5 bases and J by 3 bases, and 11 bases separated the two germline ends. The CDR3 is 13 amino acids.

This clonotype turned up a few times. This could be a read error, since a much larger clone is one nucleotide away. CDR3 protein: CASSYTGDKNSQYF. As DNA, the CDR3 is TGTGCCAGCAGTTATACAGGGGACAAAAACAGTCAGTACTTC. The chain recombines TRBV12-3 or TRBV12-4 with TRBJ2-4; TRBD1 agrees at 7 bases. CDR3 size: 14 residues.

This clonotype was seen many times. The CDR3 nucleotides read TGTGCCAGCAAACTTGGGACTAGCCGGTACAATGAGCAGTTCTTC. It encodes CASKLGTSRYNEQFF. The chain uses TRBV7-8 and TRBJ2-1; 9 nucleotides align to TRBD2. With V trimmed by 7 bases and J by 4 bases, 8 bases remained unmatched. CDR1 SGHVS and CDR2 FQNEAQ come from the germline V gene. CDR3 length: 15 amino acids.

This clonotype has ten or more counts. The rearrangement uses TRBV5-6 and TRBJ2-1, with a tentative D call TRBD1 (6 bases). This CDR3 comprises 17 residues. The germline V and J ends were trimmed by 3 bases and 6 bases, with 22 bases remaining between them. CDR1 SGHDT and CDR2 YYEEEE come from the germline V gene. CDR3 amino acids: CASSWGHGAGLRNEQFF. CDR3 DNA: TGTGCCAGCAGCTGGGGGCACGGGGCAGGGTTACGCAATGAGCAGTTCTTC.

This clonotype was seen repeatedly, ten times or more. V is TRBV29-1 and J is TRBJ2-1; D is undetermined. The CDR3 runs to 11 residues. Germline V CDR1 and CDR2: SQVTM, ANQGSEA. V was cut by 3 bases and J by 0 bases, with 0 bases left in between. The CDR3 loop is CSVDSYNEQFF. CDR3 DNA: TGCAGCGTTGACTCCTACAATGAGCAGTTCTTC.

This clonotype has at least ten counts. The chain recombines TRBV15 with TRBJ1-4; TRBD1 matches 10 bases. The CDR3 sequence is 16 residues long. Germline assignment: CDR1 LNHNV and CDR2 YYDKDF (reference sequence). V was clipped by 5 bases and J by 2 bases; unmatched bases: 5. CDR3 residues: CATSYGDRGTNEKLFF. The DNA for the CDR3 is TGTGCCACCAGCTACGGGGACAGGGGTACTAATGAAAAACTGTTTTTT.

This clonotype occurred many times. The chain uses TRBV5-6 and TRBJ2-2; D unresolved. The V end was cut by 0 bases, the J end by 5 bases, with 2 bases between. This CDR3 spans 12 amino acids. Looked up from germline, CDR1 is SGHDT and CDR2 is YYEEEE. The DNA of the CDR3 is TGTGCCAGCAGCTTGGCGACCGGGGAGCTGTTTTTT. Translating gives CASSLATGELFF. Full variable domain (remainder filled in from reference TRBV5-6 and TRBJ2-2): DAGVTQSPTHLIKTRGQQVTLRCSPKSGHDTVSWYQQALGQGPQFIFQYYEEEERQRGNFPDRFSGHQFPNYSSELNVNALLLGDSALYLCASSLATGELFFGEGSRLTVL.

Many counts were recorded for this clonotype. This CDR3 reads CASSETRAYEQYF. CDR3 nucleotides: TGTGCCAGCAGTGAGACTCGGGCCTACGAGCAGTACTTC. The chain employs TRBV2 and TRBJ2-7; D is unresolved. Germline CDR1 reads SNHLY; CDR2 reads FYNNEI. This CDR3 has 13 amino acids. Trimming pared 3 bases from V and 2 bases from J, leaving 8 bases between. The full variable domain, in which reference TRBV2 and TRBJ2-7 provide the parts outside the CDR3, is EPEVTQTPSHQVTQMGQEVILRCVPISNHLYFYWYRQILGQKVEFLVSFYNNEISEKSEIFDDQFSVERPDGSNFTLKIRSTKLEDSAMYFCASSETRAYEQYFGPGTRLTVT.

Ten or more counts support this clonotype. This chain joins TRBV7-6 and TRBJ1-1; no clear D gene. CDR1 and CDR2 from the germline V gene are SGHVS and FNYEAQ. V lost 5 bases and J lost 0, with 28 bases in between. CDR3 length equals 20 residues. The CDR3 reads CASSTPTPGSPKQMNTEAFF. CDR3 coding DNA: TGTGCCAGCAGCACCCCGACCCCGGGAAGTCCCAAACAGATGAACACTGAAGCTTTCTTT.

This clonotype was counted ten times or more. V usage is TRBV20-1 and J usage is TRBJ2-3; D call uncertain. Germline CDR1 DFQATT, CDR2 SNEGSKA (reference sequence). The CDR3 loop spans 10 amino acids. V was trimmed by 1 base and J by 4 bases, leaving 0 bases between them. This chain's CDR3 is CSARADTQYF. The CDR3, as DNA: TGCAGTGCTAGAGCAGATACGCAGTATTTT.

This clonotype was seen repeatedly, ten times or more. The gene calls are TRBV20-1 and TRBJ2-7, with 9 bases identical to TRBD2. There are 14 residues in the CDR3. Germline V gene sequence: CDR1 DFQATT, CDR2 SNEGSKA (reference sequence). V lost 6 bases and J lost 2; bases outside the gene matches: 8. The CDR3 region has the DNA TGCAGTGCAGAATTTAGCGGGAGTGCCTACGAGCAGTACTTC. Translation gives CSAEFSGSAYEQYF.

This clonotype has ten or more counts. The chain recombines TRBV10-3 with TRBJ2-5, with D possibly being TRBD1 or TRBD2 (5 bases each). Trimming removed 2 bases at V and 2 bases at J, with 9 bases between. The V gene's germline CDR1 is ENHRY and CDR2 SYGVKD. The CDR3 is 14 residues long. CDR3 in amino acids: CAISEGTLQETQYF. The CDR3 DNA reads as TGTGCCATCAGTGAGGGGACGTTACAAGAGACCCAGTACTTC.

In its sample, this clonotype was seen a few times. This chain links TRBV7-8 with TRBJ2-7, with D hard to call. The germline CDR1 and CDR2 sequences are SGHVS and FQNEAQ. The CDR3 runs 13 residues. Trimming stripped 0 bases from V and 4 bases from J, with 7 bases between. CDR3: CASSLARDYEQYF. The CDR3 DNA reads TGTGCCAGCAGCTTAGCAAGGGATTACGAGCAGTACTTC.

This clonotype came up many times. V usage is TRBV5-5 and J usage is TRBJ2-1; a possible D gene is TRBD2 (5 bases). V dropped 4 bases and J dropped 1 base, with 12 bases sitting between them. Germline V gene data show CDR1 as SGHKS and CDR2 as YYEKEE (reference sequence). The CDR3 is made up of 15 amino acids. In DNA form, the CDR3 reads TGTGCCAGCAGCCCCGGGGTGGGGTCCTACAATGAGCAGTTCTTC. Amino acid sequence: CASSPGVGSYNEQFF.